These 7 T cell receptor beta chains came from one sample sequenced in a study of shared clonotypes between healthy human individuals. Clones were read by immunoSEQ multiplex PCR, and TCRdb kept only the in-frame ones, dropping some. The data show some 470,000 clones, 76% seen once. Sequencing was carried out using PBMCs. These receptors came from a woman in her thirties or forties in good health. Some clones in this sample may be carry-over from other donors' samples.

This rearrangement joins TRBV28 to TRBJ2-3; D is ambiguous. The ends were cut back, 2 bases at V and 3 bases at J, with 6 bases in the middle. There are 13 residues in the CDR3. Looked up from germline, CDR1 is MDHEN and CDR2 is SYDVKM. CDR3 bases: TGTGCCAGCAGTTTACCACAGACAGATACGCAGTATTTT. It specifies CASSLPQTDTQYF.

The genes are TRBV10-1 and TRBJ2-7; TRBD1 agrees at 10 bases. The V gene's germline CDR1 is WNHNN and CDR2 SYGVQD (reference sequence). The CDR3 covers 15 residues. Losses at the gene ends were 6 bases for V and 4 bases for J; bases not matched to a gene: 9. Here the CDR3 DNA reads TGCGCCAGCAGACAGCCAGGACAGGGGGGATACGAGCAGTACTTC. Encoded protein: CASRQPGQGGYEQYF.

J is TRBJ2-7 and V is TRBV4-1; TRBD1 matches at 7 bases. V trimming: 2 bases; J trimming: 2 bases; junction bases outside the gene matches: 9. The germline V gene has CDR1 MGHRA and CDR2 YSYEKL. There are 16 residues in the CDR3. The CDR3 loop reads CASSQSGQRHTYEQYF. The CDR3, as DNA: TGCGCCAGCAGCCAATCGGGACAGAGACACACCTACGAGCAGTACTTC.

This clone has a single count. The sample carries other DNA sequences with the same CDR3. The chain recombines TRBV27 with TRBJ2-7; 7 nucleotides agree with TRBD2. CDR1 MNHEY and CDR2 SMNVEV come from the germline V gene (reference sequence). Trimming removed 4 bases from V and 2 bases from J; junction bases left unmatched: 2. The CDR3 contains 13 residues. CDR3 protein: CASSSGTTYEQYF. The CDR3 DNA reads as TGTGCCAGCAGTTCAGGGACTACCTACGAGCAGTACTTC.

J is TRBJ2-7 and V is TRBV5-1, with 9 bases that match TRBD1. The CDR3 loop spans 15 amino acids. The trim removed 2 bases at V and 2 bases at J, leaving 5 bases unmatched. CDR1 SGHRS and CDR2 YFSETQ come from the germline V gene. CDR3 coding DNA: TGCGCCAGCAGCTTACAGACAGGGGGTACCTACGAGCAGTACTTC. This encodes CASSLQTGGTYEQYF.

This clone was seen a few times. The rearrangement joins TRBV5-6 to TRBJ2-7, with D maybe TRBD2 (6 bases). Germline values: CDR1 SGHDT, CDR2 YYEEEE. Trimming took 1 base from V and 6 from J, leaving 17 bases between them. The CDR3 is made up of 15 amino acids. DNA for the CDR3: TGTGCCAGCAGCTTGAACCTGGGACTGGTTACCGAGCAGTACTTC. Encoded protein: CASSLNLGLVTEQYF.

This clone was seen only once. CDR3 loop: CAISDGGANTGELFF. The CDR3 DNA reads as TGTGCCATCAGTGATGGGGGCGCGAACACCGGGGAGCTGTTTTTT. The chain is built from TRBV10-3 and TRBJ2-2, with D perhaps TRBD1 (6 bases). CDR1 is ENHRY and CDR2 is SYGVKD in the germline V gene. Trimming stripped 3 bases from V and 0 bases from J, with 8 bases between. This CDR3 region has 15 residues.